The entry below describes one T cell receptor beta chain. Some clones are missing from TCRdb's copy, which holds only in-frame ones; the method was immunoSEQ multiplex PCR. The sample shows 130,000 to 150,000 clones, about 90% of them seen only once. The CDR3 has 21 residues. V lost 4 bases to trimming and J lost 0 bases, with 28 bases between them. CDR1 and CDR2 (germline): LGHDT, YNNKEL (reference sequence). The entry originates in a study of blood T cell repertoires in COVID-19. This receptor was identified in a human donor in a cohort sampled during active COVID-19. The specimen was peripheral blood. The chain couples TRBV3-1 (or the pseudogene TRBV3-2) to TRBJ2-1, with a weak D call TRBD2 (6 bases). CDR3 region: CASSLSPSKDGGLGSYNEQFF. CDR3 bases: TGTGCCAGCAGCCTTAGCCCCTCAAAGGACGGGGGTTTGGGCTCCTACAATGAGCAGTTCTTC.